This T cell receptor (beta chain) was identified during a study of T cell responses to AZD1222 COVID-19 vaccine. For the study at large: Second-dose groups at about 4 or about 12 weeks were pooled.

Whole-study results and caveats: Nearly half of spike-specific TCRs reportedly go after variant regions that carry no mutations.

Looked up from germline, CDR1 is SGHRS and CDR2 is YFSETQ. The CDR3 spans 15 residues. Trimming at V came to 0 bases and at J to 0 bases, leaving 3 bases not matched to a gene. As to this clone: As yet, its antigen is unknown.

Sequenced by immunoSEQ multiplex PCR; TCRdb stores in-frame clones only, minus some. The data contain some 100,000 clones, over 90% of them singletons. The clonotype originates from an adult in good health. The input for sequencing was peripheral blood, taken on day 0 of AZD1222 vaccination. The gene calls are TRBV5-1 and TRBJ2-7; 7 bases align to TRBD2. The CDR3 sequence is CASSLAGTNSYEQYF. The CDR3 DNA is TGCGCCAGCAGCTTGGCCGGGACTAACTCCTACGAGCAGTACTTC.